A selection of T cell receptor beta chains follows, all from one sample in a study of blood T cell repertoires in COVID-19. Profiled with immunoSEQ multiplex PCR; TCRdb holds only in-frame clones, not every one. The data hold over 200,000 clones, with under 90% observed a single time. The sequenced material came from PBMCs or T cells enriched from blood (not recorded which). The receptors here all came from a young man who had recovered from COVID-19. Both conserved end residues are part of each CDR3. D genes are given only for firm matches. For some rows the clone size is stated as once, few or many, or as a class when expanded; others skip it.

cdr3_length,v_call,d_call,clone_size,j_call,cdr3_aa,cdr3_nt
13,TRBV25-1,NA,NA,TRBJ1-1,CASSRGLNTEAFF,TGTGCCAGCAGCAGGGGACTGAACACTGAAGCTTTCTTT
15,TRBV11-2,TRBD1,NA,TRBJ1-2,CASSQGTVSNYGYTF,TGTGCCAGCAGTCAAGGGACAGTCTCGAACTATGGCTACACCTTC
13,TRBV29-1,NA,once,TRBJ1-2,CSVDVEQGTGYTF,TGCAGCGTTGACGTCGAACAGGGTACGGGCTACACCTTC
14,TRBV6-5,TRBD1,NA,TRBJ1-1,CASSFTPTGSEAFF,TGTGCCAGCAGTTTCACCCCGACAGGGTCTGAAGCTTTCTTT
13,TRBV7-9,TRBD1,once,TRBJ1-2,CASSERQGSGYTF,TGTGCCAGCAGCGAGAGACAGGGCTCTGGCTACACCTTC
16,TRBV5-1,NA,NA,TRBJ2-5,CASSWQGLGHQETQYF,TGCGCCAGCAGCTGGCAGGGCCTCGGGCACCAAGAGACCCAGTACTTC
16,TRBV7-8,TRBD2,once,TRBJ2-1,CASSLGSAGTSDEQFF,TGTGCCAGCAGCTTAGGGTCAGCCGGGACTAGCGATGAGCAGTTCTTC
16,TRBV10-3,NA,NA,TRBJ1-1,CAISESRGRENTEAFF,TGTGCCATCAGTGAGTCCCGCGGACGGGAGAACACTGAAGCTTTCTTT
13,TRBV21-1,NA,NA,TRBJ1-1,CASSKLWNTEAFF,TGTGCCAGCAGCAAACTTTGGAACACTGAAGCTTTCTTT
13,TRBV14,NA,few,TRBJ1-1,CASSPSVNTEAFF,TGTGCCAGCAGTCCCAGTGTGAACACTGAAGCTTTCTTT
14,TRBV7-2,TRBD1,NA,TRBJ2-3,CASSFGQGTDTQYF,TGTGCCAGCAGCTTTGGACAGGGGACAGATACGCAGTATTTT
13,TRBV3-1/TRBV3-2,NA,NA,TRBJ2-1,CASSQDRASEQFF,TGTGCCAGCAGCCAAGATCGAGCGTCAGAGCAGTTCTTC
15,TRBV21-1,NA,NA,TRBJ1-5,CASSKVRTARGPQHF,TGTGCCAGCAGCAAAGTCCGGACAGCCCGGGGGCCCCAGCATTTT
12,TRBV13,NA,NA,TRBJ2-1,CASSLYRDEQFF,TGTGCCAGCAGCTTATACAGGGATGAGCAGTTCTTC
12,TRBV28,NA,NA,TRBJ1-5,CASRLQGSSQHF,TGTGCCAGCAGACTACAGGGTTCGTCCCAGCATTTT
14,TRBV6-5,NA,NA,TRBJ1-5,CASSRRDSNQPQHF,TGTGCCAGCAGTCGACGGGATAGCAATCAGCCCCAGCATTTT
16,TRBV6-5,NA,NA,TRBJ1-3,CASSYSNSHSGNTIYF,TGTGCCAGCAGTTACTCGAACAGCCACTCTGGAAACACCATATATTTT
17,TRBV19,TRBD1,NA,TRBJ1-4,CASSMEGQGRLFEKLFF,TGTGCCAGTAGTATGGAGGGACAGGGAAGGCTTTTTGAAAAACTGTTTTTT
18,TRBV5-6,TRBD1,NA,TRBJ1-3,CASSITGARNPSGNTIYF,TGTGCCAGCAGTATAACAGGGGCCCGGAATCCCTCTGGAAACACCATATATTTT
14,TRBV7-9,NA,NA,TRBJ1-1,CASSSDWGRAEAFF,TGTGCCAGCAGCTCGGACTGGGGTCGCGCTGAAGCTTTCTTT
15,TRBV11-2,TRBD1,NA,TRBJ1-2,CASSPNPGQGDGYTF,TGTGCCAGCAGCCCGAATCCGGGACAGGGAGATGGCTACACCTTC
15,TRBV19,TRBD1,NA,TRBJ1-2,CASSMGQIKGYGYTF,TGTGCCAGTAGTATGGGACAGATAAAGGGATATGGCTACACCTTC
14,TRBV19,TRBD1,once,TRBJ1-1,CASSLMTGTTEAFF,TGTGCCAGTAGTTTAATGACAGGGACGACTGAAGCTTTCTTT
12,TRBV28,NA,NA,TRBJ2-3,CASSLVVDTQYF,TGTGCCAGCAGCCTAGTGGTAGATACGCAGTATTTT
14,TRBV28,NA,NA,TRBJ2-7,CASSLAPVPYEQYF,TGTGCCAGCAGTTTGGCCCCAGTTCCCTACGAGCAGTACTTC
16,TRBV2,NA,NA,TRBJ2-2,CASSVQGQRYTGELFF,TGTGCCAGCAGTGTTCAAGGACAGAGATACACCGGGGAGCTGTTTTTT
13,TRBV19,TRBD2,few,TRBJ2-1,CASSLAGHNEQFF,TGTGCCAGTAGCCTAGCGGGACACAATGAGCAGTTCTTC
15,TRBV5-5,NA,NA,TRBJ1-6,CASSLTQGTDSPLHF,TGTGCCAGCAGCTTGACCCAGGGGACGGATTCACCCCTCCACTTT
15,TRBV10-3,NA,few,TRBJ2-7,CAISDPYGQHYEQYF,TGTGCCATCAGTGATCCCTACGGACAGCACTACGAGCAGTACTTC
16,TRBV15,NA,NA,TRBJ1-4,CATSRDGATSNEKLFF,TGTGCCACCAGCAGAGATGGCGCGACTTCTAATGAAAAACTGTTTTTT
12,TRBV12-5,NA,NA,TRBJ2-2,CASGLERGELFF,TGTGCTAGTGGTTTGGAGCGAGGGGAGCTGTTTTTT
11,TRBV18,TRBD1,NA,TRBJ1-1,CASRDSPEAFF,TGTGCCAGCCGGGACAGCCCTGAAGCTTTCTTT
17,TRBV11-2,TRBD2,NA,TRBJ2-5,CASSSGGLSGSWETQYF,TGTGCCAGCAGCTCGGGGGGTCTTAGCGGGAGTTGGGAGACCCAGTACTTC
15,TRBV28,NA,NA,TRBJ2-3,CASSLSVVAQGTQYF,TGTGCCAGCAGTTTATCCGTGGTAGCTCAGGGTACGCAGTATTTT
11,TRBV19,NA,NA,TRBJ2-7,CASSRGYEQYF,TGTGCCAGTAGCAGGGGCTACGAGCAGTACTTC
18,TRBV27,TRBD1,NA,TRBJ1-6,CASSPYSGQGAYNSPLHF,TGTGCCAGCAGTCCTTACTCGGGACAGGGCGCCTATAATTCACCCCTCCACTTT
14,TRBV24-1,TRBD2,NA,TRBJ2-1,CATSPSGTYNEQFF,TGTGCCACCAGTCCTAGCGGAACCTACAATGAGCAGTTCTTC
15,TRBV10-3,TRBD2,NA,TRBJ2-1,CAISSSGSSYNEQFF,TGTGCCATCAGTTCCAGCGGGAGCTCCTACAATGAGCAGTTCTTC
16,TRBV15,NA,NA,TRBJ1-4,CATSRESAGFGEKLFF,TGTGCCACCAGCAGAGAGAGCGCGGGGTTCGGGGAAAAACTGTTTTTT
13,TRBV30,NA,NA,TRBJ2-3,CAWNTGGADTQYF,TGTGCCTGGAATACAGGGGGGGCAGATACGCAGTATTTT
15,TRBV6-1,NA,NA,TRBJ2-7,CASSESAGDPYEQYF,TGTGCCAGCAGTGAATCCGCAGGGGACCCCTACGAGCAGTACTTC
20,TRBV28,TRBD2,NA,TRBJ2-3,CASRSSTGTSGGYSTDTQYF,TGTGCCAGCAGATCATCAACCGGGACTAGCGGGGGTTATAGCACAGATACGCAGTATTTT
14,TRBV7-3,TRBD1,NA,TRBJ2-1,CASSSSGQYNEQFF,TGTGCCAGCAGCTCGTCGGGACAGTACAATGAGCAGTTCTTC
15,TRBV11-3,NA,NA,TRBJ2-2,CASSLFSVNTGELFF,TGTGCCAGCAGCTTATTTTCCGTGAACACCGGGGAGCTGTTTTTT
13,TRBV29-1,TRBD1,NA,TRBJ1-2,CSVRPGGNYGYTF,TGCAGCGTTAGGCCAGGGGGTAACTATGGCTACACCTTC
14,TRBV19,TRBD1,NA,TRBJ1-1,CASSPQGANTEAFF,TGTGCCAGTAGCCCACAGGGGGCGAACACTGAAGCTTTCTTT
15,TRBV6-5,NA,NA,TRBJ2-3,CASSYQEGTWDTQYF,TGTGCCAGCAGTTACCAGGAGGGTACCTGGGATACGCAGTATTTT
16,TRBV5-6,TRBD1,NA,TRBJ1-5,CASSLYRGGSNQPQHF,TGTGCCAGCAGCTTATACAGGGGGGGTAGCAATCAGCCCCAGCATTTT
14,TRBV3-1/TRBV3-2,NA,NA,TRBJ1-1,CASSPGLTGTEAFF,TGTGCCAGCAGCCCGGGACTGACGGGCACTGAAGCTTTCTTT
16,TRBV4-2,TRBD1,once,TRBJ2-1,CASSQTWDRSYNEQFF,TGTGCCAGCAGCCAAACCTGGGACAGATCCTACAATGAGCAGTTCTTC